These 30 T cell receptor beta chains were all obtained from the same sample, sequenced in a study of blood T cell repertoires in COVID-19. TCRdb's table, derived via immunoSEQ multiplex PCR, lists solely in-frame clones and lacks some. This sample carries some 110,000 clones, about 83% of them seen once, and the ten largest clones take roughly 6.2%. The sequenced sample was peripheral blood. The origin of the receptors is a man in his 70s with acute or convalescent COVID-19.

The chain links TRBV19 to TRBJ2-7; 8 bases align to TRBD2. In germline, CDR1 is LNHDA, CDR2 SQIVND (reference sequence). The V and J ends lost 7 bases and 4 bases, in that order; junction bases with no gene match: 9. There are 14 residues in the CDR3. The CDR3 bases are TGTGCCAGTACCCCGGCTAGCGGGCCATACGAGCAGTACTTC. It codes for CASTPASGPYEQYF.

The rearrangement uses TRBV28 and TRBJ1-1; tentatively, D is TRBD1 (6 bases). This CDR3 comprises 15 residues. Germline V gene lookup returns CDR1 MDHEN and CDR2 SYDVKM. V lost 6 bases, J lost 7 bases, and 21 bases lay in between. The CDR3 loop reads CASSPDRGAWGEAFF. The CDR3 DNA reads TGTGCCAGCAGCCCTGATCGGGGGGCTTGGGGTGAAGCTTTCTTT.

V gene TRBV7-2 combines with J gene TRBJ2-5; 11 bases agree with TRBD2. The CDR3 has 14 residues. Germline V gene data show CDR1 as SGHTA and CDR2 as FQGNSA. Trimming removed 5 bases from V and 5 bases from J; junction bases left unmatched: 4. The CDR3 is CASSLLAGVETQYF. The CDR3, as DNA: TGTGCCAGCAGCCTACTAGCGGGGGTTGAGACCCAGTACTTC. Full variable domain (rest looked up from reference TRBV7-2 and TRBJ2-5): GAGVSQSPSNKVTEKGKDVELRCDPISGHTALYWYRQSLGQGLEFLIYFQGNSAPDKSGLPSDRFSAERTGGSVSTLTIQRTQQEDSAVYLCASSLLAGVETQYFGPGTRLLVL.

V is TRBV9 and J is TRBJ2-3, with 7 bases matching TRBD2. V lost 0 bases, J lost 3 bases, and 4 bases stayed unmatched. This CDR3 comprises 15 residues. The germline CDR1 and CDR2 sequences are SGDLS and YYNGEE. The CDR3 reads CASSVALGGTDTQYF. Here the CDR3 DNA reads TGTGCCAGCAGCGTAGCTCTGGGGGGGACAGATACGCAGTATTTT.

The genes are TRBV6-5 and TRBJ1-5; unclear D gene. This CDR3 has 15 residues. Deletions cut 3 bases from V and 10 bases from J, with 19 bases between. Germline V gives CDR1 MNHEY, CDR2 SVGAGI. CDR3 protein: CASSYAPHWRFPQHF. The CDR3 nucleotides read TGTGCCAGCAGTTATGCCCCCCATTGGAGATTTCCCCAGCATTTT.

The V call is TRBV18, the J call TRBJ1-1; tentatively, D is TRBD1 (5 bases). Trimming removed 5 bases at V and 1 base at J, with 8 bases between. The CDR3 contains 13 residues. Germline V gene sequence: CDR1 KGHSH, CDR2 LQKENI. Here the CDR3 DNA reads TGTGCCAGCTCAGGAGGGGAGAACACTGAAGCTTTCTTT. This codes for CASSGGENTEAFF.

This clone was found a few times. The chain couples TRBV28 to TRBJ1-5; maybe TRBD1 (5 bases). Per the germline V gene, CDR1 is MDHEN and CDR2 is SYDVKM. The CDR3 is made up of 15 amino acids. V lost 5 bases, J lost 7 bases, and 18 bases lay in between. The CDR3 region has the DNA TGTGCCAGCAGTGGTCCCCCGGGGGTCGGACAGCCCCAGCATTTT. Its protein is CASSGPPGVGQPQHF.

CDR3 sequence: CASSWRYGPYNEQFF. The CDR3 DNA reads as TGTGCCAGCAGCTGGAGGTACGGGCCGTACAATGAGCAGTTCTTC. J is TRBJ2-1 and V is TRBV5-4, with D possibly being TRBD2 (5 bases). Germline V gene lookup returns CDR1 SGHNT and CDR2 YYREEE (reference sequence). V was trimmed by 3 bases and J by 4 bases, leaving 14 bases between them. CDR3 length: 15 residues.

The chain recombines TRBV29-1 with TRBJ1-2, with a weak D call TRBD1 (5 bases). The V and J ends lost 7 bases and 3 bases respectively, with 15 bases between them. Germline V gene sequence: CDR1 SQVTM, CDR2 ANQGSEA. This CDR3 spans 13 amino acids. The DNA of the CDR3 is TGCAGCGGCGGGGGTTCTGGGGACTATGGCTACACCTTC. This sequence encodes CSGGGSGDYGYTF.

J is TRBJ2-7 and V is TRBV9; 8 positions match TRBD1. Per the germline V gene, CDR1 is SGDLS and CDR2 is YYNGEE. The CDR3 is 15 amino acids. J was trimmed by 6 bases and V by 1 base; bases with no gene match: 9. The CDR3 bases are TGTGCCAGCAGCGTAATGGGTCAGGGGGCTTCCGAGCAGTACTTC. Protein: CASSVMGQGASEQYF.

The gene calls are TRBV21-1 and TRBJ1-1; TRBD1, as called in the table, went unchecked against the DNA. TRBV21-1 is a pseudogene locus. The length of the CDR3 is 21 residues. This CDR3 is CASSKAPSGAGQGNMNTEAFF. The CDR3 DNA reads as TGTGCCAGCAGCAAAGCCCCGAGTGGAGCGGGACAGGGTAATATGAACACTGAAGCTTTCTTT.

The chain employs TRBV18 and TRBJ2-1, with 9 bases identical to TRBD1. V dropped 0 bases and J dropped 7; count of bases not matched to a gene: 7. The germline V gene has CDR1 KGHSH and CDR2 LQKENI. CDR3 size: 16 residues. This chain's CDR3 is CASSPPGQGRANEQFF. The CDR3 DNA reads TGTGCCAGCTCACCACCGGGACAGGGCAGAGCGAATGAGCAGTTCTTC.

A few counts support this clone. The DNA for the CDR3 is TGTGCCAGCAGTCGTGAGGGACAGGTCTTGCCTGGCTACACCTTC. Translation: CASSREGQVLPGYTF. The chain joins TRBV7-9 to TRBJ1-2, with TRBD1 identical over 8 bases. J gave up 7 bases and V 6 bases, and 13 bases lay outside the gene matches. The CDR3 runs to 15 residues. CDR1 and CDR2 (germline): SEHNR, FQNEAQ (reference sequence).

This clone showed up just a few times. The rearrangement links TRBV20-1 to TRBJ1-4; unclear D gene. V was clipped by 3 bases and J by 7 bases, with 3 bases between them. This CDR3 has 10 amino acids. Germline loops: CDR1 DFQATT, CDR2 SNEGSKA (reference sequence). CDR3 in DNA: TGCAGTGCTAGGAGTGAAAAACTGTTTTTT. It codes for CSARSEKLFF.

V gene TRBV2 combines with J gene TRBJ2-5, with 15 bases matching TRBD2. Germline values: CDR1 SNHLY, CDR2 FYNNEI. After removal of 7 bases from V and 5 bases from J, the junction contained 8 bases not matched to a gene. This CDR3 is 16 amino acids long. CDR3 sequence (DNA): TGTGCCAGCACCCAGGGACTAGCGGGAGGAGGGGAGACCCAGTACTTC. It encodes CASTQGLAGGGETQYF.

The chain joins TRBV7-2 to TRBJ2-2, with D unclear. V lost 3 bases, J lost 8 bases, and 10 bases lay in between. CDR3 length: 13 residues. CDR1 is SGHTA, CDR2 FQGNSA, per germline. The CDR3 protein is CASSFLVRGELFF. CDR3 DNA: TGTGCCAGCAGCTTCTTGGTTCGGGGGGAGCTGTTTTTT.

The chain links TRBV7-2 to TRBJ2-1, with 7 positions matching TRBD2. CDR1 is SGHTA, CDR2 FQGNSA, per germline. This CDR3 comprises 15 residues. The V segment lost 5 bases and the J segment 0 bases; nucleotides outside the gene matches: 4. As DNA, the CDR3 is TGTGCCAGCAGCAAACTAGCGAACTCCTACAATGAGCAGTTCTTC. This codes for CASSKLANSYNEQFF.

The table lists this clone with a count of one. The gene calls are TRBV24-1 and TRBJ2-1; 9 positions agree with TRBD2. From germline, CDR1 is KGHDR and CDR2 SFDVKD. CDR3 length: 15 residues. Trimming at V came to 7 bases and at J to 3 bases, leaving 6 bases not matched to a gene. DNA for the CDR3: TGTGCCACCAGCGGAGCTAGCGGGGACTACAATGAGCAGTTCTTC. Translating gives CATSGASGDYNEQFF.

The chain carries TRBV5-1 and TRBJ2-2; D remains unclear. This CDR3 region has 14 residues. The germline V gene has CDR1 SGHRS and CDR2 YFSETQ. V lost 5 bases and J lost 0, with 8 bases in between. The chain's CDR3 is CASRARTNTGELFF. Here the CDR3 DNA reads TGCGCCAGCAGAGCTCGTACGAACACCGGGGAGCTGTTTTTT.

This clone was seen more than once but under ten times. The J gene is TRBJ2-1, the V gene TRBV9, with 12 bases lining up with TRBD2. The CDR3 runs 17 residues. Per the germline V gene, CDR1 is SGDLS and CDR2 is YYNGEE. Trimming at V came to 3 bases and at J to 8 bases, leaving 12 bases not matched to a gene. The CDR3 reads CASSAPTRLAGVDEQFF. The CDR3 coding sequence is TGTGCCAGCAGCGCTCCGACCCGACTAGCGGGAGTCGATGAGCAGTTCTTC.

In DNA, the CDR3 is TGTGCCAGCAGACAAGCGGACTACGAGCAGTACTTC. It encodes CASRQADYEQYF. The V gene is TRBV6-5, the J gene TRBJ2-7; tentatively, D is TRBD2 (5 bases). The V gene's germline CDR1 is MNHEY and CDR2 SVGAGI. The CDR3 is made up of 12 amino acids. The germline V and J ends were trimmed by 6 bases and 3 bases, with 9 bases remaining between them.

The J gene is TRBJ1-6, the V gene TRBV28, with D hard to call. Deletions cut 8 bases from V and 7 bases from J, with 9 bases between. Germline V gives CDR1 MDHEN, CDR2 SYDVKM. CDR3 length: 12 amino acids. This chain's CDR3 is CASCLKNSPLHF. Written as DNA, the CDR3 is TGTGCCAGCTGCCTAAAAAATTCACCCCTCCACTTT.

The gene calls are TRBV27 and TRBJ2-3; TRBD2 matches at 7 bases. Trimming removed 3 bases from V and 2 bases from J; junction bases left unmatched: 2. This CDR3 contains 14 residues. Germline V gives CDR1 MNHEY, CDR2 SMNVEV (reference sequence). CDR3 residues: CASSLRGFTDTQYF. The CDR3 region has the DNA TGTGCCAGCAGTTTGCGGGGGTTCACAGATACGCAGTATTTT.

The gene calls are TRBV4-3 and TRBJ1-4; 10 positions agree with TRBD1. Germline V gene data show CDR1 as LGHNA and CDR2 as YSLEER. This CDR3 has 15 amino acids. V shed 2 bases, J shed 8 bases, and the junction held 5 bases outside the gene matches. CDR3 sequence: CASSQRGQGDEKLFF. The CDR3 region has the DNA TGCGCCAGCAGCCAACGAGGACAGGGGGACGAAAAACTGTTTTTT.

The CDR3, as DNA: TGCGCCAGCACCGTGACTAGCGGGAGGTACAATGAGCAGTTCTTC. Protein product: CASTVTSGRYNEQFF. V usage is TRBV5-1 and J usage is TRBJ2-1, with TRBD2 identical over 13 bases. The CDR3 sequence is 15 residues long. Germline V lookup: CDR1 SGHRS, CDR2 YFSETQ. V shed 6 bases and J 4 bases; nucleotides not matched to a gene: 4.

The chain links TRBV7-2 to TRBJ1-6; 7 bases are a match to TRBD1. Germline V gives CDR1 SGHTA, CDR2 FQGNSA. V shed 3 bases, J shed 9 bases, and the junction held 11 bases outside the gene matches. CDR3 size: 16 residues. The DNA for the CDR3 is TGTGCCAGCAGCTTTAGCTGGGACAGTAGAGGTTCACCCCTCCACTTT. Translating it yields CASSFSWDSRGSPLHF.

The chain links TRBV5-1 to TRBJ2-3; tentative D call: TRBD2 (5 bases). Germline V CDR1 and CDR2: SGHRS, YFSETQ. The CDR3 spans 13 residues. The V and J ends lost 0 bases and 5 bases respectively, with 7 bases between them. CDR3 in amino acids: CASSLVAGDTQYF. The CDR3 DNA reads as TGCGCCAGCAGCTTGGTCGCGGGAGATACGCAGTATTTT.

The gene calls are TRBV2 and TRBJ2-4; the match to TRBD2 covers 8 bases. Germline lookup yields CDR1 SNHLY and CDR2 FYNNEI. The trim removed 0 bases at V and 6 bases at J, leaving 13 bases unmatched. CDR3 length equals 18 residues. The CDR3 DNA reads as TGTGCCAGCAGTGAAGCGCTCCTGCGGGGGGCCGCGTTAAACATTCAGTACTTC. Residues: CASSEALLRGAALNIQYF.

V and J are TRBV12-3 or TRBV12-4 and TRBJ2-7; possibly TRBD2 for D (6 bases). This CDR3 is built from 13 residues. Trimming stripped 6 bases from V and 6 bases from J, with 15 bases between. The CDR3 DNA reads TGTGCCAGCAGCACCGGGACTTCTCGCGAGCAGTACTTC. Translating gives CASSTGTSREQYF.

A few counts support this clone. The V gene is TRBV7-9, the J gene TRBJ1-2; a possible D gene is TRBD1 (6 bases). Per germline, CDR1 SEHNR and CDR2 FQNEAQ (reference sequence). The CDR3 contains 13 residues. The V and J ends lost 5 bases and 4 bases respectively, with 11 bases between them. CDR3 bases: TGTGCCAGCAGCACAGGGTGGGGCTATGGCTACACCTTC. This sequence encodes CASSTGWGYGYTF.